This T cell receptor beta chain was captured in a study of blood T cell repertoires in COVID-19. Turning to the study itself: Acute and convalescent COVID-19 samples came from the United States, Italy and Spain. T cells, B-cell-depleted T cells, or PBMCs provided the cDNA or gDNA that served as material.

The CDR3 runs 15 residues. V shed 1 base, J shed 1 base, and the junction held 1 base outside the gene matches. Germline V CDR1 and CDR2: SGHTA, FQGNSA. Source study methods: Counts of nucleated cells, estimated from reference gene primer amplification, were obtained. Sequencing used immunoSEQ multiplex PCR; TCRdb keeps in-frame clones, though not all of them. Clone size and V and J calls were adopted from that table, with D and trimming inferred from the DNA. The table lists some 64,000 clones, approximately 80% of them singletons. Specimen: peripheral blood. The rearrangement links TRBV7-2 to TRBJ1-5; 7 nucleotides match TRBD1. The clonotype originates from a man aged 55-75 years with acute or convalescent COVID-19. CDR3 sequence (DNA): TGTGCCAGCAGCTTAGGACAGGGCAGCAATCAGCCCCAGCATTTT. Translating gives CASSLGQGSNQPQHF.